This T cell receptor (beta chain) originates from a study of beta chain features in type 1 diabetes. It was via CD45RO/CCR7/CD25/CD127/CD95/CD27 that CD4+ naive, central memory, regulatory and stem cell-like memory cells were sorted. Sorted populations all had greater than 95% purity. Findings of the study overall: Among all four CD4+ subsets, Type 1 diabetes patients had TCRB CDR3s that were moderately but significantly shorter. These data did not resolve whether HLA type affects TCRB rearrangement.

Per the germline V gene, CDR1 is SGHAT and CDR2 is FQNNGV. The trim removed 1 base at V and 6 bases at J, leaving 13 bases unmatched. There are 18 residues in the CDR3. As regards this clone: Its antigen is still unknown.

Sequenced material consisted of expressed TCRB transcripts (all of the isolated RNA was reverse transcribed). The data were produced by immunoSEQ multiplex PCR, yet TCRdb's version contains in-frame clones alone and is incomplete. This sample carries under 350,000 clones, approximately 24% of them seen once, and the ten largest clones take about 0.012%. V and J are TRBV11-2 and TRBJ2-2, with 8 nucleotides matching TRBD1. The sequenced sample consisted of naive CD4+ T cells from blood. The receptor's source is a woman aged 25 to 39 with type 1 diabetes. The CDR3 spells CASSLVGRGRRTSGELFF. The CDR3 bases are TGTGCCAGCAGCTTAGTCGGCAGGGGGCGAAGAACGTCCGGGGAGCTGTTTTTT.